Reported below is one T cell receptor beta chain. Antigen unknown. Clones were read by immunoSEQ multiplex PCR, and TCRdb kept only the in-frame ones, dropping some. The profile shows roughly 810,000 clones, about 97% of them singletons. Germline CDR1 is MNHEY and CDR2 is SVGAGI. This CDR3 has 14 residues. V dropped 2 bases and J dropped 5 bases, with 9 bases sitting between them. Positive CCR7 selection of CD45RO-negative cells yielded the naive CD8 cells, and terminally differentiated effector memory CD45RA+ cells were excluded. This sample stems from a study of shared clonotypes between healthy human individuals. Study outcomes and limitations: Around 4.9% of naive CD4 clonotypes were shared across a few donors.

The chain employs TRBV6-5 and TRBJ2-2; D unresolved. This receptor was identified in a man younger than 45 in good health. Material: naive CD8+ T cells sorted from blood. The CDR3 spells CASSYGYSTGELFF. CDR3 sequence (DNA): TGTGCCAGCAGTTACGGCTATTCAACCGGGGAGCTGTTTTTT.